This is a list of T cell receptor beta chains from one sample in a study of T cell changes during pregnancy in multiple sclerosis. Some clones are missing from TCRdb's copy, which holds only in-frame ones; the method was immunoSEQ multiplex PCR. The repertoire includes about 36,000 clones, roughly 92% of them detected once, and about 0.4% sits in the top ten. Sequencing used CD4+ T cells from peripheral blood mononuclear cells, obtained in the third trimester of pregnancy. The receptors come from a female donor in good health, enrolled as a control in a pregnancy study. Both conserved end residues are part of each CDR3. The order of the fields is J gene, V gene, D gene, clone size, CDR3 DNA, CDR3 protein. The D gene is left open where the match is weak. A clone size is listed for some rows: how often the clone was seen (once, few, many), or a class if it is expanded.

TRBJ1-5	TRBV5-1	TRBD1	.	TGCGCCAGCAGCCCCGGACAGGGGCAGCCCCAGCATTTT	CASSPGQGQPQHF
TRBJ2-7	TRBV5-1	TRBD1	once	TGCGCCAGCAGCTTAAACAGGGACAGGGGGCCGAACGAGCAGTACTTC	CASSLNRDRGPNEQYF
TRBJ1-4	TRBV18	.	.	TGTGCCAGCTCACCCCGACAGGAAGAAAAACTGTTTTTT	CASSPRQEEKLFF
TRBJ2-2	TRBV7-2	TRBD1	.	TGTGCCAGCAGCTCACGGACAGGGGGTTGGCCCGGGGAGCTGTTTTTT	CASSSRTGGWPGELFF
TRBJ1-6	TRBV5-8	TRBD1	.	TGTGCCAGCAGCATCCAGGGGGCTGGGATTTCACCCCTCCACTTT	CASSIQGAGISPLHF
TRBJ2-1	TRBV5-1	TRBD2	.	TGCGCCAGCAGCACGGGACTAGCGTGGCCACAGCAGTTCTTC	CASSTGLAWPQQFF
TRBJ1-2	TRBV19	TRBD1	once	TGTGCCAGTAGTACCCGGGACAGGGTAGTACAGGGCTATGGCTACACCTTC	CASSTRDRVVQGYGYTF
TRBJ2-7	TRBV30	.	.	TGTGCCTGGACCCCCGGGACAAAAATCTACGAGCAGTACTTC	CAWTPGTKIYEQYF
TRBJ1-3	TRBV28	.	.	TGTGCCAGCAGCTCCCCGGGAATCTCTGGAAACACCATATATTTT	CASSSPGISGNTIYF
TRBJ2-1	TRBV11-2	TRBD2	.	TGTGCCAGCAGCTTAGTTAAGGGACTAGCACAGGATGAGCAGTTCTTC	CASSLVKGLAQDEQFF
TRBJ2-7	TRBV23-1	.	once	TGCGCCAGCAGTCAAATCTTACCGTGCCTCCCTACGGTGGAGCAGTACTTC	CASSQILPCLPTVEQYF
TRBJ1-1	TRBV5-1	TRBD1	.	TGCGCCAGCAGCCAAGGGACAGGGGGCTCGAGGACTGAAGCTTTCTTT	CASSQGTGGSRTEAFF